This TCR beta chain was documented in a study of T cell responses to AZD1222 COVID-19 vaccine. Points from the study as a whole: Donors were largely white British and mainly female; clonal diversity was possibly underestimated.

A remark on this clone: Its antigen is undetermined.

The analysis combined second doses at about 4 or about 12 weeks. Trimming cost V 1 base and J 7 bases; bases outside gene matches: 9. The CDR3 has 15 residues. Germline CDR1 is SGHRS and CDR2 is YFSETQ. Sequencing was performed with immunoSEQ multiplex PCR; in TCRdb, only in-frame clones are kept and a portion is missing. The sample holds about 100,000 clones, approximately 90% seen once. The chain joins TRBV5-1 to TRBJ1-1, with 8 bases identical to TRBD1. This sample comprised peripheral blood, obtained 28 days after the second AZD1222 dose. This receptor was obtained from an adult who received the AZD1222 COVID-19 vaccine. CDR3 region: CASSLQGAPLDEAFF. In nucleotides, the CDR3 is TGCGCCAGCAGCTTGCAGGGGGCCCCTTTGGATGAAGCTTTCTTT.